This TCR beta chain stems from a study of human T cells and chemical hapten exposure. Study context: Enrolled patients were predominantly female and had alopecia areata, totalis or universalis.

One entry per CDR3 protein results from TCRdb running MiXCR on the RACE reads. The sample lists tens of thousands of distinct CDR3 sequences, about an eighth occurring once. This CDR3 has 17 amino acids. The germline V gene has CDR1 SGDLS and CDR2 YYNGEE. The J segment lost 3 bases and the V segment lost 3 bases, leaving 9 bases of the junction unmatched. The time point: pre-sensitization, week 0. Regarding treatment: therapeutic diphenylcyclopropenone sensitization with weekly scalp DPC. At patch-test visits, sampling came before the patch test. Patients had alopecia, were aged 18 to 70, and were not pregnant. Total RNA was isolated from unfractionated whole blood. This clonotype was seen repeatedly, ten times or more.

The chain links TRBV9 to TRBJ2-3; 11 positions agree with TRBD2. This sequence was found in a woman in her 30s with alopecia areata. Some clones in this sample may be carry-over from other donors' samples. The input for sequencing was whole blood, taken in connection with sensitization to the hapten diphenylcyclopropenone (DPC). The CDR3 sequence is CASSGGTSGGGTDTQYF. CDR3 coding DNA: TGTGCCAGCAGCGGCGGGACTAGCGGCGGAGGTACAGATACGCAGTATTTT.